The present entry profiles one T cell receptor (beta chain) with its context. Its antigen is unidentified. The junction does not match germline at one end; this may be a read error. The data were taken from a study of graft-versus-host responses after intestinal transplantation. Turning to the study itself: Recipients were given multivisceral, liver-intestinal, or isolated intestinal transplants. Recipients were all induced with anti-thymocyte globulin, then given tacrolimus and steroids for two to three years. Overall study findings and caveats: Early post-transplant HvG declines showed an association with peak circulating GvH clone levels. There were GvH clones found in recipient marrow, and some of them appeared first in ileum or blood.

TCRdb keeps only in-frame clones here, not all; method: immunoSEQ multiplex PCR. The sample has about 98,000 clones, 75% to 90% seen once; the top ten hold roughly a sixth. This TCR was recovered from a human donor who received an intestinal transplant. The source material was unstimulated CD8+ T cells sorted from spleen or lymph node cells, sampled before intestinal transplant.

In nucleotides, the CDR3 is TGTGCCAGCAGCTCACTGGCGGGAGTACAAGGGACCCAGTACTTC. As protein: CASSSLAGVQGTQYF. The chain carries TRBV6-5 and TRBJ2-5, with TRBD2 matching over 7 bases. The CDR3 runs to 15 residues. Germline V gives CDR1 MNHEY, CDR2 SVGAGI.